This T cell receptor beta chain was recorded in a study of CD8 T cells in Susac syndrome. Trimming stripped 2 bases from V and 7 bases from J, with 6 bases between. The CDR3 is 12 residues long. RNA, at about 0.5 to 1 ug, was reverse transcribed with random hexamers. TCRdb recomputed calls from the immunoSEQ multiplex PCR reads with MiXCR, one row per CDR3 protein. The table has about 190,000 distinct CDR3 sequences, just under 95% seen once. Blood CD8+ and CD4+ T cells underwent high-throughput TCR beta sequencing. This chain uses TRBV12-3 or TRBV12-4 with TRBJ2-1, with D uncertain. Sequences were obtained from CD8+ T cells from PBMCs. The TCR originated in a human donor with Susac syndrome. The CDR3 bases are TGTGCCAGCAGTTTAAACGGGAATGAGCAGTTCTTC. Protein sequence: CASSLNGNEQFF.